This T cell receptor (beta chain) was profiled in a study of beta chain features in type 1 diabetes. The wider study: Sorted cells numbering roughly 98,000,000 were examined across all samples. General study results and limits: A potential PCR bias toward shorter templates would be equal in patient and control samples.

Expressed TCRB transcripts were sequenced after all isolated RNA was converted to cDNA. The table came from immunoSEQ multiplex PCR; TCRdb's copy has only in-frame clones and leaves some out. The profile covers 150,000 to 190,000 clones, with roughly 8.1% appearing a single time and 0.65% taken by the ten largest. Each of the CD4+ naive, central memory, regulatory and stem cell-like memory populations was sorted via CD45RO/CCR7/CD25/CD127/CD95/CD27. Populations obtained by sorting all exceeded 98% purity. About this clone itself: The antigen is unknown.

Sequencing used central memory CD4+ T cells from blood. This receptor was identified in a man younger than 30 in good health.

Here the CDR3 DNA reads TGTGCCGGAGCACGGGGGGGGGAGGGGAGAAATGAGCAGTTCTTC. It encodes CAGARGGEGRNEQFF. The V call is TRBV6-1, the J call TRBJ2-1; TRBD2 agrees at 8 bases. Trimming at V came to 11 bases and at J to 7 bases, leaving 16 bases not matched to a gene. CDR1 is MNHNS and CDR2 is SASEGT in the germline V gene. The CDR3 contains 15 residues.